One TCR beta chain is described in this entry. Its antigen is as yet unknown. Using immunoSEQ multiplex PCR, the repertoire was profiled, and TCRdb retains in-frame clones only, with some absent. The sample consists of over 6,500 clones, roughly 98% of them appearing once. The sample originates from a study of naive CD8 T cells in extremely preterm neonates. Overall study findings and caveats: Compared with older groups, preterm CDR3s were shorter, with fewer N additions and less trimming.

Sorted naive CD8+ T cell numbers ranged ~19,000 to ~100,000. The germline V gene encodes CDR1 SGHVS and CDR2 FQNEAQ. The CDR3 has 13 residues. V trimming: 4 bases; J trimming: 4 bases; junction bases outside the gene matches: 3. The specimen sequenced was naive CD8+ T cells from blood. The chain recombines TRBV7-8 with TRBJ2-7; TRBD1 matches 8 bases. This TCR was recovered from a human donor in good health. CDR3 sequence reads: CASSSRTGYEQYF. The CDR3 nucleotides read TGTGCCAGCAGCTCCCGGACAGGGTACGAGCAGTACTTC. Full variable domain (remainder filled in from reference TRBV7-8 and TRBJ2-7): GAGVSQSPRYKVAKRGQDVALRCDPISGHVSLFWYQQALGQGPEFLTYFQNEAQLDKSGLPSDRFFAERPEGSVSTLKIQRTQQEDSAVYLCASSSRTGYEQYFGPGTRLTVT.